This T cell receptor (beta chain) was sequenced for a study of CD8+ T cells in alopecia areata. Study-wide points: Lesional scalp, notably in alopecia totalis/universalis, had clonality above that of normal scalp. Scalp data also include sequences from resident alphabeta T cells of normal skin.

Turning to this clone: The antigen is not known.

Sequencing relied on a cDNA template that was reverse transcribed from extracted RNA. Repertoires were generated with immunoSEQ multiplex PCR, while TCRdb's copy carries only in-frame clones and drops some. Of 200,000 or so clones listed, roughly 50% are singletons. Sorting of PBMCs yielded the CD4+ and CD8+ T cells. This TCR derives from a human donor in good health. The sequenced sample consisted of CD8+ T cells sorted from blood.

The CDR3 nucleotides read TGTGCCTGGGGACAGGGAGGCAATCAGCCCCAGCATTTT. Amino acids: CAWGQGGNQPQHF. V is TRBV30 and J is TRBJ1-5; TRBD1 matches 8 bases. The junction had 2 bases not matched to a gene; V was cut back by 5 bases and J by 2 bases. The CDR3 covers 13 residues. Germline CDR1 reads GTSNPN; CDR2 reads SVGIG (reference sequence).